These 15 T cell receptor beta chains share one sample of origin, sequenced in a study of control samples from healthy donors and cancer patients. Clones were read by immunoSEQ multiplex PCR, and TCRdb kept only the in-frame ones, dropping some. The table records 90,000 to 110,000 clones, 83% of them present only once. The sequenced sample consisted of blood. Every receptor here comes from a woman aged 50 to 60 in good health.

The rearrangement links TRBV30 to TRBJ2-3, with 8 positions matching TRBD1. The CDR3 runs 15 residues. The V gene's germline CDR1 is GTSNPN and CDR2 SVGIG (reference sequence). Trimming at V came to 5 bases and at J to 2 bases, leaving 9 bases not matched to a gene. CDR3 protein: CAWALGTGPTDTQYF. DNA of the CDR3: TGTGCCTGGGCACTGGGGACAGGTCCCACAGATACGCAGTATTTT.

This chain's CDR3 is CASSLRLAGSQETQYF. Written as DNA, the CDR3 is TGTGCCAGCAGTTTGAGACTAGCGGGCTCTCAAGAGACCCAGTACTTC. V gene TRBV2 combines with J gene TRBJ2-5, with 10 bases fitting TRBD2. Germline CDR1 is SNHLY and CDR2 is FYNNEI. V dropped 5 bases and J dropped 2; count of bases not matched to a gene: 8. This CDR3 comprises 16 residues.

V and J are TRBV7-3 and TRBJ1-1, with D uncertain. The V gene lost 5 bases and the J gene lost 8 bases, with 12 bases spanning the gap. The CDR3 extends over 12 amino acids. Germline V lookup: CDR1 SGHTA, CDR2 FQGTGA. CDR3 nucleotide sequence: TGTGCCAGCAGCCTCGGAGGAGGGGAAGCTTTCTTT. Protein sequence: CASSLGGGEAFF.

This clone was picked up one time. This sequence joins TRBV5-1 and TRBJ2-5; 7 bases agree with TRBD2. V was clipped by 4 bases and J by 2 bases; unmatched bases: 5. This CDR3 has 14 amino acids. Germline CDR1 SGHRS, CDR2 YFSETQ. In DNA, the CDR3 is TGCGCCAGCAGCCAGCGGGGAGAACAAGAGACCCAGTACTTC. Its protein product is CASSQRGEQETQYF.

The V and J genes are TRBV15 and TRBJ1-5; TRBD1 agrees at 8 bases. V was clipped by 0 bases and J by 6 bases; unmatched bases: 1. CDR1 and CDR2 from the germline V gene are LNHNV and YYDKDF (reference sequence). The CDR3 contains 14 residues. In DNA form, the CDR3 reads TGTGCCACCAGCAGAGACAGGGGGCTTCAGCCCCAGCATTTT. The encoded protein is CATSRDRGLQPQHF.

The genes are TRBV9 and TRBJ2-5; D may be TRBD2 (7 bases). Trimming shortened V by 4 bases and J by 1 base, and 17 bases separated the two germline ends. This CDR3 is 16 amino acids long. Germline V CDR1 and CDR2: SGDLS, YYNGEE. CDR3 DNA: TGTGCCAGCAGCCTTGTAGGAAGGGGGGGCCAAGAGACCCAGTACTTC. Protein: CASSLVGRGGQETQYF.

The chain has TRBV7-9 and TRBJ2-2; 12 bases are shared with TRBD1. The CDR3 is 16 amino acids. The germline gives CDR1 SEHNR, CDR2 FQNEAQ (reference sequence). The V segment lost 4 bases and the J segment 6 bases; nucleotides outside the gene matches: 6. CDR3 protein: CASSSPGQGAAGELFF. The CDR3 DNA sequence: TGTGCCAGCAGCTCCCCGGGACAGGGGGCGGCCGGGGAGCTGTTTTTT.

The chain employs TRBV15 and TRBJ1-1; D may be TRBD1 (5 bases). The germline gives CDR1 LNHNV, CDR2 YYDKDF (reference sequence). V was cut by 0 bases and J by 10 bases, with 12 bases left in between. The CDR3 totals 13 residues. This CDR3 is CATSRDRPGRAFF. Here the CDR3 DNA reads TGTGCCACCAGCAGAGACCGACCGGGACGAGCTTTCTTT.

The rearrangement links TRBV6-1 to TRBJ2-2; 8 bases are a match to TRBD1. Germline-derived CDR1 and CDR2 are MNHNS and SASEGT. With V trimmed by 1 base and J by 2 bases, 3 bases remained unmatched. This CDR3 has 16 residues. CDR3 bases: TGTGCCAGCAGTGAAGGACAGGGGTCCAACACCGGGGAGCTGTTTTTT. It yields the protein CASSEGQGSNTGELFF.

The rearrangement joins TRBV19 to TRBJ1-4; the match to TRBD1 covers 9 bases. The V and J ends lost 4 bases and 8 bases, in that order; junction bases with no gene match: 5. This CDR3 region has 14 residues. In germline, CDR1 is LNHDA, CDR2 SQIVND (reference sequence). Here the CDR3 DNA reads TGTGCCAGTAGTAAGGGACAGGGTGACGAAAAACTGTTTTTT. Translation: CASSKGQGDEKLFF.

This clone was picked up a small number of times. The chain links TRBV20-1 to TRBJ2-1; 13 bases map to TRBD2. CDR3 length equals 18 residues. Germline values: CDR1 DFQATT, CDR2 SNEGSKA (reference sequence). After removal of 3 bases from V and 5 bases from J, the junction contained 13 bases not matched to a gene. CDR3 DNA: TGCAGTGCTAGTTCCGGGACTAGCGGGGCGCAAAACGACAATGAGCAGTTCTTC. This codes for CSASSGTSGAQNDNEQFF.

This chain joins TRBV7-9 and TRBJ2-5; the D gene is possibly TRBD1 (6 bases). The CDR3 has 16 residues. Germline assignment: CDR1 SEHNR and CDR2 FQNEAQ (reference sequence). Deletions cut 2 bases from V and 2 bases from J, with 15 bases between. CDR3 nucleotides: TGTGCCAGCAGCTTACAATTGATCGGGACACAAGAGACCCAGTACTTC. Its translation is CASSLQLIGTQETQYF.

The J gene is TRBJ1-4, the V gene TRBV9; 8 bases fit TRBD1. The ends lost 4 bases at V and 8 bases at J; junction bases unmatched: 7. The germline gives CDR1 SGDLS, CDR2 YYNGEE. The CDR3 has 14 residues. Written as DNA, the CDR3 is TGTGCCAGCAGCCTTGGACAGGGTCGAGAAAAACTGTTTTTT. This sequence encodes CASSLGQGREKLFF.

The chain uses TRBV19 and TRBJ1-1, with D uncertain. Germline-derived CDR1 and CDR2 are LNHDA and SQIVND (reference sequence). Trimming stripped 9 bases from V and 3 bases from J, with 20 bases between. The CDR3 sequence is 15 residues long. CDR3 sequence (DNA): TGTGCCAGCCTATCGGACGTGGCTGAATACACTGAAGCTTTCTTT. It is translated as CASLSDVAEYTEAFF.

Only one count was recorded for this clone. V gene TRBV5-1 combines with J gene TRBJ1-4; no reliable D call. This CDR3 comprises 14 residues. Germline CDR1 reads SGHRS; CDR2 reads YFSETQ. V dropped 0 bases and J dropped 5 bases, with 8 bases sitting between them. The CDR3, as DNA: TGCGCCAGCAGCTTGGAACAGCAAAATGAAAAACTGTTTTTT. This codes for CASSLEQQNEKLFF.